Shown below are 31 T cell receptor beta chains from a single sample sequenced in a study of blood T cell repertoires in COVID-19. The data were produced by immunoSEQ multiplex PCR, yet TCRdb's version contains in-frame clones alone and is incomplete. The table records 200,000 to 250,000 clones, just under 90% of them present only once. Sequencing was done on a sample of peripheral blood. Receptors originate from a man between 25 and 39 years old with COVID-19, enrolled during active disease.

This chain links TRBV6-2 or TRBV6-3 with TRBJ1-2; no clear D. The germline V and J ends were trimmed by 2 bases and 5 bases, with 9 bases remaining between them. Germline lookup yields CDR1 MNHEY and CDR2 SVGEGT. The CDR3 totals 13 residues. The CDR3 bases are TGTGCCAGCAGTTACGAAACAAAGTATGGCTACACCTTC. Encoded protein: CASSYETKYGYTF.

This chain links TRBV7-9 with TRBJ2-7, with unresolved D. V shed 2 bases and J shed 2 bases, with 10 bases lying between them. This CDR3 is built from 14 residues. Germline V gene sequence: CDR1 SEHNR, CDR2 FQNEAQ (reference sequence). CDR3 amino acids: CASSLMQATYEQYF. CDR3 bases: TGTGCCAGCAGCTTAATGCAGGCCACCTACGAGCAGTACTTC.

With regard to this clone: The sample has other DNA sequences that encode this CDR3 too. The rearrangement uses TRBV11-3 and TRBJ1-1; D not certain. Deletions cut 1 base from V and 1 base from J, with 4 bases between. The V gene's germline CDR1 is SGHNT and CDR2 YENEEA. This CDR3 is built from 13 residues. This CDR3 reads CASSLGQNTEAFF. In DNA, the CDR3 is TGTGCCAGCAGCTTAGGACAGAACACTGAAGCTTTCTTT.

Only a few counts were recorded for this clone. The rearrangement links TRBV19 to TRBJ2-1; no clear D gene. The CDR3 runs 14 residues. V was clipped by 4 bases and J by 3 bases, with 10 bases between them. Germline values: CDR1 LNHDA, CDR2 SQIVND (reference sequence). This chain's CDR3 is CASSNGASYNEQFF. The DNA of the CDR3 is TGTGCCAGTAGTAACGGAGCGAGCTACAATGAGCAGTTCTTC.

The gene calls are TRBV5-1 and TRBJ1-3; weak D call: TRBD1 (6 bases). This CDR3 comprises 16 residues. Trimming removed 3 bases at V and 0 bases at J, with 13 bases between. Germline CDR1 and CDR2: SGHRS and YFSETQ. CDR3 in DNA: TGCGCCAGCAGCTCCGGACAGACGAGCTCTGGAAACACCATATATTTT. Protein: CASSSGQTSSGNTIYF.

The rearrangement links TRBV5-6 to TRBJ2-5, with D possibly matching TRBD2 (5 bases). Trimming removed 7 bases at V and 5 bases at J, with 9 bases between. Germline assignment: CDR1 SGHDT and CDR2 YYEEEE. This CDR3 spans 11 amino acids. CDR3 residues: CASDRGETQYF. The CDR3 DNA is TGTGCCAGCGATCGAGGGGAGACCCAGTACTTC.

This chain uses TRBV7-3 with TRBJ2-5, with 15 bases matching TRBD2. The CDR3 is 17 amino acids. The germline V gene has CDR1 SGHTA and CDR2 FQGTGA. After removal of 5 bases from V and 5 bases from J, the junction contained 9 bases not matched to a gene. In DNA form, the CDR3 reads TGTGCCAGCAGCCTCGGGACTAGCGGGGGGCTGGGGGAGACCCAGTACTTC. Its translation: CASSLGTSGGLGETQYF.

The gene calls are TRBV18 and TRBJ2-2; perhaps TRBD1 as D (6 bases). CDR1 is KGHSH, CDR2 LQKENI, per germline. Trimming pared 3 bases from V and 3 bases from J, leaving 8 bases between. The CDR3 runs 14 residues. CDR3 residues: CASSPYRDTGELFF. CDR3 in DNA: TGTGCCAGCTCACCCTACAGGGACACCGGGGAGCTGTTTTTT.

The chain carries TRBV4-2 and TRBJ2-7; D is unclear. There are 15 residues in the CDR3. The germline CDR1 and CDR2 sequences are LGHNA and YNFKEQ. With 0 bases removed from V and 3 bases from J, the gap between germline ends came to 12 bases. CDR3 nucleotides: TGTGCCAGCAGCCAAGAATTAACGGCGGTCTACGAGCAGTACTTC. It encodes CASSQELTAVYEQYF.

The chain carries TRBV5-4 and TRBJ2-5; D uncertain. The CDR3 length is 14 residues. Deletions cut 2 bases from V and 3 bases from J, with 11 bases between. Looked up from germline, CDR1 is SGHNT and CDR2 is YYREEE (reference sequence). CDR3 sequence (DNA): TGTGCCAGCAGCTTTGGCAGCGTAAAAGAGACCCAGTACTTC. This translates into CASSFGSVKETQYF.

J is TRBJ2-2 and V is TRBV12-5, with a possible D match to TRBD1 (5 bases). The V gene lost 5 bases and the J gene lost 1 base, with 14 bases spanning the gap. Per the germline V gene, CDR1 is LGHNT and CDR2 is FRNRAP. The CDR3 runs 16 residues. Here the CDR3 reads CASGHPQGLNTGELFF. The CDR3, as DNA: TGTGCTAGTGGTCACCCCCAGGGCTTGAACACCGGGGAGCTGTTTTTT.

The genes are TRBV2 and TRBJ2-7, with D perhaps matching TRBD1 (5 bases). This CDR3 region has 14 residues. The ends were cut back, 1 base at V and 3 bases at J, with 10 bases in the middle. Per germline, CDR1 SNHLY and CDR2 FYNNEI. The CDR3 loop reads CASSEGTGFYEQYF. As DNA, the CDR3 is TGTGCCAGCAGTGAAGGAACAGGATTCTACGAGCAGTACTTC.

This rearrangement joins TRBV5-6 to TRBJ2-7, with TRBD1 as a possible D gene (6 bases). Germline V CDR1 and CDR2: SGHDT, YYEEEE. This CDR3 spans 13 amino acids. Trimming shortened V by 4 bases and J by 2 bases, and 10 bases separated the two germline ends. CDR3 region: CASSPGGTYEQYF. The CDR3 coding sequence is TGTGCCAGCAGCCCTGGGGGCACCTACGAGCAGTACTTC.

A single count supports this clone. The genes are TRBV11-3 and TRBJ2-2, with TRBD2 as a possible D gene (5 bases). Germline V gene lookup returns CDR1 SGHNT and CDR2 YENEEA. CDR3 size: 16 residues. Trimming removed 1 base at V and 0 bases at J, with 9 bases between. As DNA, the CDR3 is TGTGCCAGCAGCTTAGGGGCGGACTCGAACACCGGGGAGCTGTTTTTT. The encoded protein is CASSLGADSNTGELFF.

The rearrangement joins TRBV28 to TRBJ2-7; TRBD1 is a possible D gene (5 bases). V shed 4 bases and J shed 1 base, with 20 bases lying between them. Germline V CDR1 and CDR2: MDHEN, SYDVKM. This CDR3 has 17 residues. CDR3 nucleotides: TGTGCCAGCAGTTACGACAGTGATAGTAGTCTTTCCTACGAGCAGTACTTC. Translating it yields CASSYDSDSSLSYEQYF.

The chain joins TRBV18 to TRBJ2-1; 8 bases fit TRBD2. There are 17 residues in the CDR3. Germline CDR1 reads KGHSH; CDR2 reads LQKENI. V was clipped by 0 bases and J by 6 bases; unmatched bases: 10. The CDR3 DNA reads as TGTGCCAGCTCACCACCGAACGGGGGGGTAGCGGGCAATGAGCAGTTCTTC. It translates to CASSPPNGGVAGNEQFF. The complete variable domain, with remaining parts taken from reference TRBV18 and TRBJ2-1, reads NAGVMQNPRHLVRRRGQEARLRCSPMKGHSHVYWYRQLPEEGLKFMVYLQKENIIDESGMPKERFSAEFPKEGPSILRIQQVVRGDSAAYFCASSPPNGGVAGNEQFFGPGTRLTVL.

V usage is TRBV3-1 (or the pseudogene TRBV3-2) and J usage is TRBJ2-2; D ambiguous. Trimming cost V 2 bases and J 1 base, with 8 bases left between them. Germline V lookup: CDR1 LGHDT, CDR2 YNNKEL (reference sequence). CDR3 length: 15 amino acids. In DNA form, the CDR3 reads TGTGCCAGCAGCCAAAGACACTTGAACACCGGGGAGCTGTTTTTT. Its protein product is CASSQRHLNTGELFF.

The CDR3 spells CASSSTWTSGTYEQYF. The CDR3 nucleotides are TGTGCCAGCAGTTCTACCTGGACTAGCGGGACCTACGAGCAGTACTTC. The chain recombines TRBV6-6 with TRBJ2-7; 12 positions match TRBD2. V was pared by 4 bases and J by 2 bases, with 6 bases of the junction left unmatched. The CDR3 is made up of 16 amino acids. The germline V gene encodes CDR1 MNHNY and CDR2 SVGAGI (reference sequence).

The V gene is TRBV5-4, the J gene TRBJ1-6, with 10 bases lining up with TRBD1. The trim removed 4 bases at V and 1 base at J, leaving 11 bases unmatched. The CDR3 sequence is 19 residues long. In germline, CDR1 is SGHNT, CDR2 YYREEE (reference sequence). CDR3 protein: CASSGAGQGKESYNSPLHF. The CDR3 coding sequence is TGTGCCAGCAGCGGCGCGGGACAGGGGAAAGAGTCCTATAATTCACCCCTCCACTTT.

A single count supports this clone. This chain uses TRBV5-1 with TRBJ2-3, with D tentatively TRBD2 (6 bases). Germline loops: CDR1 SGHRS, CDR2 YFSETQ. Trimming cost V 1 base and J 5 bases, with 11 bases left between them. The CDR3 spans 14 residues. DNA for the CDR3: TGCGCCAGCAGCTTGACAGGAGGGGTAGATACGCAGTATTTT. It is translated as CASSLTGGVDTQYF.

The CDR3 spells CASRTSGTPNEKLFF. The CDR3 bases are TGTGCCAGCAGGACCTCAGGAACCCCTAATGAAAAACTGTTTTTT. This chain uses TRBV2 with TRBJ1-4, with D hard to call. Trimming took 6 bases from V and 3 from J, leaving 14 bases between them. Germline V gene lookup returns CDR1 SNHLY and CDR2 FYNNEI. The CDR3 spans 15 residues.

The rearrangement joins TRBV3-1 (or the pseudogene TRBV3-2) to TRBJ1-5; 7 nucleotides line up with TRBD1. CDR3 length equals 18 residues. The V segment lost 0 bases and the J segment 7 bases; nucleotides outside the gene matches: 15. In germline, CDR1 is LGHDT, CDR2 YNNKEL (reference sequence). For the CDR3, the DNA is TGTGCCAGCAGCCAAGATAATACAGGGGCCCGGCCAGTACAGCCCCAGCATTTT. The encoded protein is CASSQDNTGARPVQPQHF.

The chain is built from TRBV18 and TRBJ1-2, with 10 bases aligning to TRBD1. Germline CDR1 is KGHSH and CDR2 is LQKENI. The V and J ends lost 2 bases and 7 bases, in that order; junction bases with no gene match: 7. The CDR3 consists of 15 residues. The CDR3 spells CASSPYETGGSGYTF. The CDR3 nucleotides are TGTGCCAGCTCACCATACGAGACAGGGGGCTCTGGCTACACCTTC.

The CDR3 bases are TGCGCCAGCAGCCAAGATAGACCGATTGCGGGGTCAGGAAACACCATATATTTT. It is translated as CASSQDRPIAGSGNTIYF. The chain employs TRBV4-1 and TRBJ1-3; D unresolved. The CDR3 consists of 18 residues. The V end lost 0 bases, the J end lost 4 bases, and 19 bases lay between the germline ends. Germline lookup yields CDR1 MGHRA and CDR2 YSYEKL.

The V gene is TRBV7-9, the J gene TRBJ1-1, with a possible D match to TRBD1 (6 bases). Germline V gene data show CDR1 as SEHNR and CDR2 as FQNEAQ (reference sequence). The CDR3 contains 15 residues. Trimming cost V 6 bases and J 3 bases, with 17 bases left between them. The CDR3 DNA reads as TGTGCCAGCAGGACAAACAGGGATTATCACACTGAAGCTTTCTTT. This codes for CASRTNRDYHTEAFF.

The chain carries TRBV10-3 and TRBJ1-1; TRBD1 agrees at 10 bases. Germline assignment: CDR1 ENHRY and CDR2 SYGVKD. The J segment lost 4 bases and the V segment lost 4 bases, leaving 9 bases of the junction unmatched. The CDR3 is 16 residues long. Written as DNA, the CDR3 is TGTGCCATCAGTGTAAGCTCGGGACAGGGGAGCACTGAAGCTTTCTTT. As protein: CAISVSSGQGSTEAFF.

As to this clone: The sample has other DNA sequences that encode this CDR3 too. CDR3 DNA sequence: TGTGCCAGCAGCTTAGGACGGGGGGGGTCCTACGAGCAGTACTTC. Its translation: CASSLGRGGSYEQYF. The chain recombines TRBV7-2 with TRBJ2-7, with 8 nucleotides matching TRBD2. With V trimmed by 1 base and J by 1 base, 3 bases remained unmatched. The CDR3 extends over 15 amino acids. Germline V gives CDR1 SGHTA, CDR2 FQGNSA.

The CDR3 is CASSSRASGSYNEQFF. DNA of the CDR3: TGTGCCAGCAGTTCACGGGCTAGCGGTTCCTACAATGAGCAGTTCTTC. The rearrangement links TRBV6-5 to TRBJ2-1; 7 nucleotides align to TRBD2. This CDR3 contains 16 residues. The trim removed 4 bases at V and 1 base at J, leaving 7 bases unmatched. Germline V CDR1 and CDR2: MNHEY, SVGAGI.

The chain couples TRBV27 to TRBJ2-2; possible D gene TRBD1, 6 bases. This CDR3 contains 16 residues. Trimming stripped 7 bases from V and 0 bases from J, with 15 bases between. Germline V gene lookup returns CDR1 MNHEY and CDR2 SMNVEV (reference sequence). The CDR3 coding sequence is TGTGCCAGCAATGGTGGGACATCTGCGAACACCGGGGAGCTGTTTTTT. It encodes CASNGGTSANTGELFF.

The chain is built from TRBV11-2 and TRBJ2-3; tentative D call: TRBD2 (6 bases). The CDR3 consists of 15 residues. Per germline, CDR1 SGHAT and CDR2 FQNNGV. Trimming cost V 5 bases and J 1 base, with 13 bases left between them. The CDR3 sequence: CASSTNTGGTDTQYF. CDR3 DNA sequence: TGTGCCAGCAGCACAAACACGGGGGGCACAGATACGCAGTATTTT. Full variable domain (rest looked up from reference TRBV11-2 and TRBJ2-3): EAGVAQSPRYKIIEKRQSVAFWCNPISGHATLYWYQQILGQGPKLLIQFQNNGVVDDSQLPKDRFSAERLKGVDSTLKIQPAKLEDSAVYLCASSTNTGGTDTQYFGPGTRLTVL.

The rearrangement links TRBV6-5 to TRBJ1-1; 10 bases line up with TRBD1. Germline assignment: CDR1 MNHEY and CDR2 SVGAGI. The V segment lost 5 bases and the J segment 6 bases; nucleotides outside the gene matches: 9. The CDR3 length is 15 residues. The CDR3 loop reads CASSQWDRGGAEAFF. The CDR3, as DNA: TGTGCCAGCAGTCAATGGGACAGGGGAGGTGCTGAAGCTTTCTTT.